This T cell receptor beta chain was recorded in a study of spatial heterogeneity in lung cancer. General observations from the study: The study found that expanded intratumoral alpha and beta TCR counts tracked tumor mutation counts. There was tracking of ubiquitous and regional nonsynonymous mutations by the respective counts of ubiquitous and regional expanded TCRs.

Time point indicated: sample taken at primary tumor resection. TCRdb passed the 5' RACE reads through MiXCR, listing each CDR3 protein once. The table lists about 16,000 distinct CDR3 sequences, under 8% of them singletons, with about 8.9% in the top ten. Remarks on this clonotype: The antigen is not known.

The TCR originated in a male donor with early-stage non-small cell lung cancer. This material consisted of lung tumor tissue, taken at surgery.

This CDR3 reads CASSSRLDGEQFF. The CDR3 nucleotides are TGTGCCAGCAGCTCCCGACTAGATGGTGAGCAGTTCTTC. This sequence joins TRBV7-3 and TRBJ2-1; TRBD2 is a possible D gene (6 bases). The germline V and J ends were trimmed by 4 bases and 9 bases, with 13 bases remaining between them. The CDR3 extends over 13 amino acids. Germline V gene sequence: CDR1 SGHTA, CDR2 FQGTGA. The variable domain in full, completed from reference TRBV7-3 and TRBJ2-1, reads GAGVSQTPSNKVTEKGKYVELRCDPISGHTALYWYRQSLGQGPEFLIYFQGTGAADDSGLPNDRFFAVRPEGSVSTLKIQRTERGDSAVYLCASSSRLDGEQFFGPGTRLTVL.